Listed below are T cell receptor beta chains from one sample, sequenced in a study of cytomegalovirus exposure and HLA in healthy donors. Produced via immunoSEQ multiplex PCR; TCRdb's table is partial and in-frame only. The data contain around 52,000 clones, 88% of them singletons. Sample: PBMCs. These TCRs come from a woman in her thirties in good health and CMV-seronegative. Each CDR3 is given without its conserved first and last residue. Each record gives: V gene, CDR3 protein.

V: TRBV19; CDR3: ASSETGGAPDTQY
V: TRBV4-1; CDR3: ASSLFGQGISLGEQY
V: TRBV28; CDR3: ASSPAGDWGNTIY
V: TRBV11-1; CDR3: ASSLVPIYEQY
V: TRBV6-5; CDR3: ASSSSMSVQPQH
V: TRBV30; CDR3: AWSLRQGLPQH
V: TRBV7-2; CDR3: ASSVGTGGETQY
V: TRBV27; CDR3: ASSLGSAGGSGNTIY
V: TRBV10-3; CDR3: AITDRGKGNGYT
V: TRBV9; CDR3: ASSVDYQGRTDTQY
V: TRBV15; CDR3: ATSLLVLQETQY